The 8 T cell receptor beta chains below all came from one sample that was sequenced in a study of shared clonotypes between healthy human individuals (dated by TCRdb to 2019 to 2021). CD8 naive samples were obtained by positive selection for CCR7 among CD45RO-negative cells, yielding a CD45RA+CCR7+ population from which TemRA cells were excluded. Receptor amplification or capture employed the immunoSEQ multiplex PCR assay. As stored in TCRdb, this immuneACCESS dataset retains in-frame rearrangements with V and J assigned. A fraction of the clones does not appear; measured against another copy, unresolved V genes explain less than half of the discrepancy, and the remainder lacks a known reason. The sample table shows some 2.1 million clones, and 93% are seen once. The ten most abundant clones make up roughly 1.7% of the sample. The specimen was naive CD8+ T cells from PBMCs. Per the publication, the cell subset or site label means: CD45RA+CCR7+. All receptors come from a man younger than 30 in good health. Some clones in this sample may be carry-over from other donors' samples.

V gene TRBV27 combines with J gene TRBJ2-7, with TRBD1 matching 7 bases. After removal of 3 bases from V and 0 bases from J, the junction contained 5 bases not matched to a gene. The CDR3 runs 15 residues. Germline V CDR1 and CDR2: MNHEY, SMNVEV (reference sequence). CDR3 sequence: CASSFTGESSYEQYF. The CDR3 DNA is TGTGCCAGCAGTTTTACAGGGGAGAGCTCCTACGAGCAGTACTTC.

Worth noting for this clone: Other nucleotide sequences from this sample produce the same CDR3. The V and J genes are TRBV14 and TRBJ2-7, with 15 bases lining up with TRBD2. V shed 4 bases, J shed 4 bases, and the junction held 2 bases outside the gene matches. Germline loops: CDR1 SGHDN, CDR2 FVKESK. This CDR3 is 15 amino acids long. CDR3 in DNA: TGTGCCAGCAGCCTAGGACTAGCGGGAGGGTACGAGCAGTACTTC. Residues: CASSLGLAGGYEQYF.

V and J are TRBV6-5 and TRBJ1-1; D may be TRBD1 (5 bases). Trimming removed 0 bases from V and 6 bases from J, with 11 bases in between. This CDR3 is 14 amino acids long. Per germline, CDR1 MNHEY and CDR2 SVGAGI. The CDR3 DNA sequence: TGTGCCAGCAGTTACTCGAGGGCGGGGGCTGAAGCTTTCTTT. This gives the protein CASSYSRAGAEAFF.

The chain employs TRBV7-9 and TRBJ1-2; D remains unclear. The CDR3 totals 15 residues. Germline CDR1 and CDR2: SEHNR and FQNEAQ (reference sequence). Trimming cost V 5 bases and J 0 bases, with 13 bases left between them. The CDR3 DNA follows: TGTGCCAGCAGCCCTCCCGTAGTTGCTAACTATGGCTACACCTTC. This gives the protein CASSPPVVANYGYTF.

The rearrangement uses TRBV5-5 and TRBJ2-7; D gene unclear. This CDR3 region has 14 residues. Germline lookup yields CDR1 SGHKS and CDR2 YYEKEE (reference sequence). Trimming removed 1 base at V and 6 bases at J, with 14 bases between. The CDR3 is CASSLTTSGSEQYF. CDR3 nucleotide sequence: TGTGCCAGCAGCTTGACTACCTCCGGATCCGAGCAGTACTTC.

The rearrangement joins TRBV30 to TRBJ2-2; D gene unclear. This CDR3 contains 18 residues. Trimming left V 0 bases short and J 5 bases short, with 22 bases between. CDR1 and CDR2 (germline): GTSNPN, SVGIG (reference sequence). As DNA, the CDR3 is TGTGCCTGGAGTGTTAAGGTCCCTGTCCCTGTAAGGACCGGGGAGCTGTTTTTT. It yields the protein CAWSVKVPVPVRTGELFF.

The J gene is TRBJ2-7, the V gene TRBV27, with TRBD2 matching over 7 bases. The germline V gene has CDR1 MNHEY and CDR2 SMNVEV (reference sequence). The ends lost 7 bases at V and 3 bases at J; junction bases unmatched: 3. There are 12 residues in the CDR3. The CDR3 here is CASMSSGYEQYF. CDR3 sequence (DNA): TGTGCCAGCATGTCTAGCGGCTACGAGCAGTACTTC.

V and J are TRBV28 and TRBJ2-1; TRBD2 might be the D (5 bases). This CDR3 spans 14 amino acids. Germline CDR1 MDHEN, CDR2 SYDVKM. Trimming pared 8 bases from V and 0 bases from J, leaving 11 bases between. In DNA form, the CDR3 reads TGTGCCAGCTGCCTCCGGGACTCCTACAATGAGCAGTTCTTC. This translates into CASCLRDSYNEQFF.